These 29 T cell receptor beta chains share one sample of origin, sequenced in a study of Graves' ophthalmopathy and Graves' hyperthyroidism. RNA transcripts provided the template for amplifying TCR beta CDR3 regions. The first-round RT-PCR employed HTBI primers together with the Qiagen OneStep RT-PCR kit. A multiplex PCR was then performed as the second round. One entry per CDR3 protein results from TCRdb running MiXCR on the multiplex PCR reads. The repertoire includes hundreds of thousands of distinct CDR3 sequences, around an eighth of them detected once, and about a tenth sits in the top ten. Sequenced input: blood. The receptors here all came from a woman under 40 with Graves' ophthalmopathy.

This clonotype was counted many times. In nucleotides, the CDR3 is TGTGCCAGCAGTTCCCTGGGACAGAATGGAGACTATGGCTACACCTTC. This encodes CASSSLGQNGDYGYTF. The chain couples TRBV6-5 to TRBJ1-2; 7 positions match TRBD1. Trimming took 4 bases from V and 3 from J; bases not matched to a gene: 11. From germline, CDR1 is MNHEY and CDR2 SVGAGI. This CDR3 contains 16 residues.

The rearrangement joins TRBV10-3 to TRBJ2-2; D unresolved. Trimming took 4 bases from V and 5 from J, leaving 11 bases between them. The CDR3 has 14 residues. CDR1 is ENHRY and CDR2 is SYGVKD in the germline V gene. In nucleotides, the CDR3 is TGTGCCATCAGTGGAATGGCGATGACCGGGGAGCTGTTTTTT. Its translation: CAISGMAMTGELFF.

The chain couples TRBV4-3 to TRBJ1-1; D may be TRBD1 (5 bases). Germline lookup yields CDR1 LGHNA and CDR2 YSLEER. Between the trimmed V and J ends, which lost 3 bases and 10 bases, there was a span of 18 bases. The CDR3 is 14 residues long. The CDR3 reads CASSHVRGREGAFF. The DNA for the CDR3 is TGCGCCAGCAGCCACGTACGTGGCAGGGAGGGAGCTTTCTTT.

This clonotype was seen repeatedly, ten times or more. The chain joins TRBV28 to TRBJ2-2, with 9 nucleotides matching TRBD2. This CDR3 region has 17 residues. J gave up 2 bases and V 7 bases, and 11 bases lay outside the gene matches. Germline V gene lookup returns CDR1 MDHEN and CDR2 SYDVKM. CDR3 protein: CASTPRGGLANTGELFF. CDR3 DNA: TGTGCCAGCACCCCCCGAGGGGGACTAGCTAACACCGGGGAGCTGTTTTTT.

This clonotype appeared many times. This chain connects TRBV6-5 to TRBJ1-2; unclear D gene. The CDR3 length is 14 residues. Germline assignment: CDR1 MNHEY and CDR2 SVGAGI. V was pared by 0 bases and J by 8 bases, with 13 bases between. The CDR3 DNA sequence: TGTGCCAGCAGTTACTCGGAGACGATAGACGGCTACACCTTC. It codes for CASSYSETIDGYTF.

This clonotype was detected many times. This chain connects TRBV12-3 or TRBV12-4 to TRBJ1-5, with a weak D call TRBD1 (6 bases). The CDR3 is made up of 17 amino acids. The germline V and J ends were trimmed by 3 bases and 0 bases, with 15 bases remaining between them. CDR3 in amino acids: CASSFVGQSYSNQPQHF. Written as DNA, the CDR3 is TGTGCCAGCAGTTTCGTAGGACAGTCCTATAGCAATCAGCCCCAGCATTTT.

This clonotype was seen a handful of times. The gene calls are TRBV3-1 and TRBJ2-7; 7 nucleotides line up with TRBD2. Germline CDR1 reads LGHDT; CDR2 reads YNNKEL (reference sequence). This CDR3 has 16 residues. V shed 2 bases and J 0 bases; nucleotides not matched to a gene: 7. Here the CDR3 DNA reads TGTGCCAGCAGCCAAATTTGGGGCGGGGGCTCCTACGAGCAGTACTTC. As protein: CASSQIWGGGSYEQYF.

This clonotype was observed many times. J is TRBJ2-5 and V is TRBV20-1; 7 bases are a match to TRBD1. CDR1 DFQATT and CDR2 SNEGSKA come from the germline V gene (reference sequence). Unmatched junction bases numbered 3, after V lost 3 bases and J lost 5 bases. This CDR3 comprises 12 residues. CDR3 nucleotides: TGCAGTGCTAGGACAGGGCGGGAGACCCAGTACTTC. This translates into CSARTGRETQYF.

This clonotype appeared many times. The genes are TRBV6-1 and TRBJ2-5, with TRBD2 identical over 12 bases. V dropped 1 base and J dropped 5; count of bases not matched to a gene: 2. CDR3 length: 15 amino acids. The germline CDR1 and CDR2 sequences are MNHNS and SASEGT. In DNA, the CDR3 is TGTGCCAGCAGTGAAGGACTAGCGGGGGTGGAGACCCAGTACTTC. Protein product: CASSEGLAGVETQYF.

This clonotype was recorded at least ten times. This chain links TRBV4-1 with TRBJ1-1; possibly TRBD1 for D (6 bases). CDR3 length equals 16 residues. V lost 1 base, J lost 2 bases, and 14 bases lay in between. Per the germline V gene, CDR1 is MGHRA and CDR2 is YSYEKL. The CDR3 sequence is CASSQVQGRPNTEAFF. CDR3 DNA sequence: TGCGCCAGCAGCCAAGTGCAGGGGAGGCCAAACACTGAAGCTTTCTTT.

In this sample, this clonotype turned up a few times. This chain links TRBV19 with TRBJ2-3; no clear D. CDR1 LNHDA and CDR2 SQIVND come from the germline V gene (reference sequence). This CDR3 comprises 15 residues. With 6 bases removed from V and 1 base from J, the gap between germline ends came to 14 bases. CDR3 coding DNA: TGTGCCAGTAGCCCTGGAACAGCAGGCACAGATACGCAGTATTTT. It encodes CASSPGTAGTDTQYF.

This clonotype was counted at least ten times. The chain uses TRBV6-2 or TRBV6-3 and TRBJ2-7; the D is unclear. The CDR3 has 12 amino acids. Germline CDR1 is MNHEY and CDR2 is SVGEGT. V was pared by 2 bases and J by 6 bases, with 8 bases between. The CDR3 here is CASSYNQREQYF. DNA for the CDR3: TGTGCCAGCAGTTACAACCAGCGCGAGCAGTACTTC.

The V and J genes are TRBV29-1 and TRBJ2-7; 7 nucleotides align to TRBD2. CDR1 is SQVTM and CDR2 is ANQGSEA in the germline V gene. This CDR3 has 15 residues. V lost 4 bases to trimming and J lost 6 bases; unmatched junction nucleotides: 15. CDR3 sequence: CSVGGGSGGSREQYF. The CDR3 bases are TGCAGCGTTGGGGGGGGGTCCGGCGGTTCGCGCGAGCAGTACTTC.

This clonotype showed up many times. The chain has TRBV6-1 and TRBJ2-7; maybe TRBD2 (5 bases). This CDR3 region has 14 residues. V was clipped by 2 bases and J by 0 bases, with 8 bases between them. The germline V gene has CDR1 MNHNS and CDR2 SASEGT. Here the CDR3 reads CASSERERSYEQYF. The CDR3 coding sequence is TGTGCCAGCAGTGAAAGGGAGCGCTCCTACGAGCAGTACTTC.

This clonotype was observed at least ten times. The V call is TRBV28, the J call TRBJ1-6; D possibly corresponds to TRBD1 (5 bases). The CDR3 loop spans 16 amino acids. Germline CDR1 is MDHEN and CDR2 is SYDVKM. The V gene lost 7 bases and the J gene lost 9 bases, with 22 bases spanning the gap. CDR3 DNA: TGTGCCAGCAACTTTGGGGCAGGGAGAGGCGGTTCACCCCTCCACTTT. Translating it yields CASNFGAGRGGSPLHF.

The genes are TRBV4-1 and TRBJ1-2; the D gene is possibly TRBD1 (5 bases). V was clipped by 4 bases and J by 4 bases, with 19 bases between them. Germline values: CDR1 MGHRA, CDR2 YSYEKL. The CDR3 length is 16 residues. The DNA of the CDR3 is TGCGCCAGCAGCCTAGCGGGGCCAGGACCCTCCTATGGCTACACCTTC. Its protein is CASSLAGPGPSYGYTF.

The gene calls are TRBV6-4 and TRBJ2-1, with D possibly matching TRBD1 (6 bases). Trimming took 4 bases from V and 4 from J, leaving 11 bases between them. The CDR3 totals 14 residues. Germline V gene data show CDR1 as MRHNA and CDR2 as SNTAGT. CDR3 sequence: CASSAAGDYNEQFF. CDR3 sequence (DNA): TGTGCCAGCAGTGCGGCAGGGGATTACAATGAGCAGTTCTTC.

This clonotype was seen a handful of times. The chain carries TRBV6-1 and TRBJ2-5, with 9 bases identical to TRBD1. The CDR3 spans 16 residues. Germline V CDR1 and CDR2: MNHNS, SASEGT. The junction had 11 bases not matched to a gene; V was cut back by 5 bases and J by 4 bases. The CDR3, as DNA: TGTGCCAGCAGTCGGCTTCCCGGGACAGGGAGAGAGACCCAGTACTTC. Encoded protein: CASSRLPGTGRETQYF.

This clonotype was observed many times. The chain carries TRBV2 and TRBJ2-5; unclear D gene. V was shortened by 6 bases and J by 5 bases, with 13 bases between the two germline ends. This CDR3 comprises 13 residues. Germline V gene sequence: CDR1 SNHLY, CDR2 FYNNEI. In DNA form, the CDR3 reads TGTGCCAGCAGCTCTAGTTTATCGGAGACCCAGTACTTC. Its translation is CASSSSLSETQYF.

This clonotype has a handful of counts. V and J are TRBV20-1 and TRBJ2-7, with D unresolved. V was cut by 6 bases and J by 5 bases, with 11 bases left in between. Germline V CDR1 and CDR2: DFQATT, SNEGSKA (reference sequence). There are 11 residues in the CDR3. The CDR3: CSARFRHEQYF. The CDR3 DNA sequence: TGCAGTGCCAGGTTTAGACACGAGCAGTACTTC.

This clonotype was observed at least ten times. This rearrangement joins TRBV12-3 or TRBV12-4 to TRBJ2-2; no firm D call. Deletions cut 8 bases from V and 5 bases from J, with 9 bases between. The CDR3 extends over 12 amino acids. The CDR3 bases are TGTGCCAGCGGCAATTTGACCGGGGAGCTGTTTTTT. It codes for CASGNLTGELFF.

This clonotype came up many times. V is TRBV27 and J is TRBJ1-5; D might be TRBD1 (6 bases). The CDR3 is made up of 14 amino acids. Germline V gene data show CDR1 as MNHEY and CDR2 as SMNVEV (reference sequence). The V end was cut by 4 bases, the J end by 3 bases, with 10 bases between. The CDR3 region has the DNA TGTGCCAGCAGTTACGACAGGATCAATCAGCCCCAGCATTTT. Translation gives CASSYDRINQPQHF.

This clonotype came up many times. This sequence joins TRBV28 and TRBJ2-7; 7 bases map to TRBD1. The germline V gene has CDR1 MDHEN and CDR2 SYDVKM. The ends lost 6 bases at V and 3 bases at J; junction bases unmatched: 14. CDR3 length: 16 residues. The DNA of the CDR3 is TGTGCCAGCAGGAACTGGGACAGACTATCCCTCTACGAGCAGTACTTC. Encoded protein: CASRNWDRLSLYEQYF.

At least ten counts were recorded for this clonotype. The chain couples TRBV20-1 to TRBJ2-7; TRBD1 aligns across 7 bases. After removal of 0 bases from V and 0 bases from J, the junction contained 20 bases not matched to a gene. From germline, CDR1 is DFQATT and CDR2 SNEGSKA (reference sequence). The CDR3 extends over 20 amino acids. CDR3 protein: CSARDPGTVGPGDSSYEQYF. Here the CDR3 DNA reads TGCAGTGCTAGAGACCCCGGCACGGTGGGACCTGGGGACAGCTCCTACGAGCAGTACTTC.

This clonotype was seen ten or more times. The J gene is TRBJ2-5, the V gene TRBV15; D is uncertain. The length of the CDR3 is 13 residues. V lost 1 base and J 2 bases, leaving 5 bases between the germline ends. Germline V lookup: CDR1 LNHNV, CDR2 YYDKDF (reference sequence). This CDR3 is CATSRGHQETQYF. CDR3 in DNA: TGTGCCACCAGCAGAGGCCATCAAGAGACCCAGTACTTC.

This clonotype was counted at least ten times. V and J are TRBV12-3 or TRBV12-4 and TRBJ2-3, with 8 nucleotides matching TRBD1. The length of the CDR3 is 15 residues. J gave up 6 bases and V 3 bases, and 8 bases lay outside the gene matches. In DNA, the CDR3 is TGTGCCAGCAGTTTCGGGACAGGAGGGACGGATACGCAGTATTTT. Protein sequence: CASSFGTGGTDTQYF.

On this clonotype: This may be a read error: a much more frequent sequence differs by one nucleotide. Here the CDR3 omits its conserved ending phenylalanine or tryptophan, so a read error is the likely source. CDR3 sequence (DNA): TGTGCCAGCAGTGAGCGTCAGGTGCTCTCCTATAATTCACCCCTCCACCTT. Its protein is CASSERQVLSYNSPLHL. The rearrangement uses TRBV2 and TRBJ1-6, with D uncertain. The germline V and J ends were trimmed by 3 bases and 0 bases, with 12 bases remaining between them. CDR1 is SNHLY, CDR2 FYNNEI, per germline. The CDR3 runs 17 residues.

This clonotype has a count of ten or more. The chain has TRBV28 and TRBJ2-7, with TRBD1 as a possible D gene (6 bases). This CDR3 spans 14 amino acids. Trimming stripped 7 bases from V and 3 bases from J, with 16 bases between. CDR1 and CDR2 from the germline V gene are MDHEN and SYDVKM. The CDR3 DNA reads TGTGCCAGCACCGAAACAGGGACGAACTACGAGCAGTACTTC. It codes for CASTETGTNYEQYF.

This clonotype was seen a handful of times. This CDR3 reads CAWSPGAGGAPEAFF. CDR3 in DNA: TGTGCCTGGAGCCCGGGGGCGGGGGGGGCCCCTGAAGCTTTCTTT. The chain has TRBV30 and TRBJ1-1; possible D gene TRBD1, 6 bases. CDR3 length: 15 residues. V was pared by 3 bases and J by 6 bases, with 20 bases between. Germline assignment: CDR1 GTSNPN and CDR2 SVGIG (reference sequence).